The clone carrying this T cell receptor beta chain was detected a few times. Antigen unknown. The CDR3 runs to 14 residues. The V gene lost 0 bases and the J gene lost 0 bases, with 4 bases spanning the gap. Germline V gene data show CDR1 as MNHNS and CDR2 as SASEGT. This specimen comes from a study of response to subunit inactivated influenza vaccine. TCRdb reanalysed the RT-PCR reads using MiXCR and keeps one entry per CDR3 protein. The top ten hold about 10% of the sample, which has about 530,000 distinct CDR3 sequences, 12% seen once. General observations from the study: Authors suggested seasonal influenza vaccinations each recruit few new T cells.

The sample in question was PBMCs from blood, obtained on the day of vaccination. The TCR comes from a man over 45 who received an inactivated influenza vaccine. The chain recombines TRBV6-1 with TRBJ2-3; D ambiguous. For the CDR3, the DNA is TGTGCCAGCAGTGAAGCGGGCAGCACAGATACGCAGTATTTT. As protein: CASSEAGSTDTQYF.